A single sample is the source of the 30 T cell receptor beta chains below, sequenced in a study of blood T cell repertoires in COVID-19. Generated by immunoSEQ multiplex PCR, the TCRdb table keeps only in-frame clones and is missing some. In the table there are 150,000 to 200,000 clones, around 84% of which are singletons. The sequenced material came from peripheral blood. The receptors derive from a woman older than 75 with acute or convalescent COVID-19.

The V call is TRBV3-1 (or the pseudogene TRBV3-2), the J call TRBJ1-4; no reliable D call. The V end lost 3 bases, the J end lost 5 bases, and 13 bases lay between the germline ends. CDR1 and CDR2 (germline): LGHDT, YNNKEL (reference sequence). The CDR3 is 15 residues long. CDR3 amino acids: CASSQAREPNEKLFF. The CDR3 nucleotides read TGTGCCAGCAGCCAGGCCCGGGAACCGAATGAAAAACTGTTTTTT.

The rearrangement uses TRBV7-2 and TRBJ2-3, with a tentative D call TRBD1 (6 bases). The CDR3 length is 13 residues. Trimming left V 5 bases short and J 6 bases short, with 12 bases between. Looked up from germline, CDR1 is SGHTA and CDR2 is FQGNSA. Here the CDR3 DNA reads TGTGCCAGCAGCCCAGGGGCTCTGGATACGCAGTATTTT. Its translation is CASSPGALDTQYF.

Here the CDR3 DNA reads TGTGCCAGCAGCACGGACAGGTACTCTGGAAACACCATATATTTT. Residues: CASSTDRYSGNTIYF. The V call is TRBV5-5, the J call TRBJ1-3, with 7 nucleotides matching TRBD1. The V segment lost 4 bases and the J segment 0 bases; nucleotides outside the gene matches: 4. This CDR3 is built from 15 residues. In germline, CDR1 is SGHKS, CDR2 YYEKEE (reference sequence).

The count of this clone is one. The chain links TRBV29-1 to TRBJ2-1; TRBD2 might be the D (6 bases). Trimming pared 4 bases from V and 9 bases from J, leaving 13 bases between. CDR1 and CDR2 (germline): SQVTM, ANQGSEA. The CDR3 length is 12 residues. The CDR3 sequence: CSVVWRASEQFF. In DNA, the CDR3 is TGCAGCGTTGTATGGAGGGCCAGTGAGCAGTTCTTC.

The genes are TRBV7-3 and TRBJ2-3, with D maybe TRBD1 (6 bases). Germline CDR1 SGHTA, CDR2 FQGTGA. This CDR3 has 13 amino acids. V lost 5 bases and J lost 8, with 14 bases in between. For the CDR3, the DNA is TGTGCCAGCAGCCCCTACAGGGACGGTACGCAGTATTTT. Translating it yields CASSPYRDGTQYF.

This clone occurred once. The chain carries TRBV6-2 or TRBV6-3 and TRBJ1-2; D ambiguous. This CDR3 is built from 16 residues. Per germline, CDR1 MNHEY and CDR2 SVGEGT. V was trimmed by 2 bases and J by 6 bases, leaving 19 bases between them. CDR3 coding DNA: TGTGCCAGCAGTTACAATCACGATGGCCCATTTAATGGCTACACCTTC. Translating gives CASSYNHDGPFNGYTF.

The chain recombines TRBV2 with TRBJ1-2; D is perhaps TRBD1 (6 bases). From germline, CDR1 is SNHLY and CDR2 FYNNEI. This CDR3 is built from 14 residues. V was clipped by 1 base and J by 7 bases, with 13 bases between them. The CDR3, as DNA: TGTGCCAGCAGTGAAGATAGGGGGGGCGTTGGCTACACCTTC. Residues: CASSEDRGGVGYTF.

V is TRBV6-6 and J is TRBJ1-5; no reliable D call. This CDR3 region has 12 residues. The V and J ends lost 4 bases and 4 bases respectively, with 5 bases between them. Germline V lookup: CDR1 MNHNY, CDR2 SVGAGI (reference sequence). The CDR3 nucleotides read TGTGCCAGCAGTTTCCCTAATCAGCCCCAGCATTTT. Translating it yields CASSFPNQPQHF.

This chain links TRBV2 with TRBJ2-4, with a weak D call TRBD1 (6 bases). Trimming removed 6 bases at V and 8 bases at J, with 14 bases between. This CDR3 spans 13 amino acids. CDR1 SNHLY and CDR2 FYNNEI come from the germline V gene. CDR3 DNA sequence: TGTGCCAGCAGACTGGACAGTGAGGACATTCAGTACTTC. Encoded protein: CASRLDSEDIQYF.

This chain links TRBV7-2 with TRBJ1-5; D may be TRBD1 (5 bases). Per germline, CDR1 SGHTA and CDR2 FQGNSA. The CDR3 contains 15 residues. The V and J ends lost 6 bases and 6 bases respectively, with 18 bases between them. CDR3 DNA sequence: TGTGCCAGCAGTTCCCAGACAGTCGGGGGTCAGCCCCAGCATTTT. Protein sequence: CASSSQTVGGQPQHF.

The CDR3 reads CASSLTSGGAGTQYF. The CDR3 bases are TGTGCCAGCAGCTTGACTAGCGGGGGGGCAGGTACGCAGTATTTT. The chain is built from TRBV7-2 and TRBJ2-3; 14 nucleotides agree with TRBD2. V was clipped by 3 bases and J by 8 bases; unmatched bases: 4. This CDR3 spans 15 amino acids. Germline loops: CDR1 SGHTA, CDR2 FQGNSA.

The V gene is TRBV19, the J gene TRBJ1-6, with 7 nucleotides matching TRBD1. The V segment lost 6 bases and the J segment 8 bases; nucleotides outside the gene matches: 16. Germline assignment: CDR1 LNHDA and CDR2 SQIVND (reference sequence). The CDR3 is made up of 17 amino acids. In DNA form, the CDR3 reads TGTGCCAGTAGAAACCTCCAAGGGACAGAAATGTATTCACCCCTCCACTTT. Protein: CASRNLQGTEMYSPLHF. Complete variable domain (other parts from reference TRBV19 and TRBJ1-6): DGGITQSPKYLFRKEGQNVTLSCEQNLNHDAMYWYRQDPGQGLRLIYYSQIVNDFQKGDIAEGYSVSREKKESFPLTVTSAQKNPTAFYLCASRNLQGTEMYSPLHFGNGTRLTVT.

The rearrangement uses TRBV19 and TRBJ1-3; 9 nucleotides align to TRBD1. There are 15 residues in the CDR3. Germline CDR1 LNHDA, CDR2 SQIVND (reference sequence). With 5 bases clipped from V and 7 bases from J, the junction kept 9 bases outside the gene matches. The CDR3 bases are TGTGCCAGTAGTCCGACCGGGACAGGGCGGAACACCATATATTTT. This encodes CASSPTGTGRNTIYF.

This clone has more than one count but fewer than ten. The chain couples TRBV28 to TRBJ1-1; possibly TRBD1 for D (6 bases). This CDR3 contains 14 residues. Germline V gene sequence: CDR1 MDHEN, CDR2 SYDVKM. The germline V and J ends were trimmed by 6 bases and 0 bases, with 11 bases remaining between them. CDR3 nucleotides: TGTGCCAGCAGAGGACAGCTAATGAACACTGAAGCTTTCTTT. Residues: CASRGQLMNTEAFF.

This clone showed up just a few times. The V gene is TRBV27, the J gene TRBJ2-3; 7 positions agree with TRBD2. The CDR3 runs 15 residues. The junction had 7 bases not matched to a gene; V was cut back by 2 bases and J by 5 bases. The germline V gene has CDR1 MNHEY and CDR2 SMNVEV (reference sequence). The CDR3 here is CASSLRAGAIDTQYF. In nucleotides, the CDR3 is TGTGCCAGCAGTTTACGTGCGGGAGCGATAGATACGCAGTATTTT.

This chain joins TRBV5-5 and TRBJ1-4, with 8 bases matching TRBD1. There are 15 residues in the CDR3. Per the germline V gene, CDR1 is SGHKS and CDR2 is YYEKEE (reference sequence). Trimming cost V 4 bases and J 5 bases; bases outside gene matches: 7. CDR3 sequence: CASSRTRQGNEKLFF. CDR3 in DNA: TGTGCCAGCAGCCGAACGCGACAGGGGAATGAAAAACTGTTTTTT. Using reference TRBV5-5 and TRBJ1-4 for the parts outside the CDR3, the full variable domain is DAGVTQSPTHLIKTRGQQVTLRCSPISGHKSVSWYQQVLGQGPQFIFQYYEKEERGRGNFPDRFSARQFPNYSSELNVNALLLGDSALYLCASSRTRQGNEKLFFGSGTQLSVL.

This chain links TRBV2 with TRBJ2-5, with a tentative D call TRBD1 (6 bases). Looked up from germline, CDR1 is SNHLY and CDR2 is FYNNEI. Between the trimmed V and J ends, which lost 6 bases and 5 bases, there was a span of 22 bases. The CDR3 consists of 16 residues. CDR3 region: CASRPVPGEVGETQYF. CDR3 nucleotide sequence: TGTGCCAGCAGGCCCGTGCCAGGGGAAGTTGGGGAGACCCAGTACTTC.

The chain combines TRBV10-1 with TRBJ1-5, with a weak D call TRBD1 (5 bases). V dropped 3 bases and J dropped 4 bases, with 13 bases sitting between them. CDR1 and CDR2 from the germline V gene are WNHNN and SYGVQD (reference sequence). CDR3 size: 15 residues. The CDR3 protein is CASSDSGGGNQPQHF. CDR3 sequence (DNA): TGCGCCAGCAGTGATTCCGGGGGTGGGAATCAGCCCCAGCATTTT.

CDR3 sequence: CASTREQETQYF. The CDR3 DNA is TGTGCCAGCACACGGGAACAAGAGACCCAGTACTTC. J is TRBJ2-5 and V is TRBV6-5; maybe TRBD2 (5 bases). This CDR3 comprises 12 residues. With 7 bases removed from V and 2 bases from J, the gap between germline ends came to 8 bases. Germline loops: CDR1 MNHEY, CDR2 SVGAGI.

The chain is built from TRBV3-1 (or the pseudogene TRBV3-2) and TRBJ2-7; 12 bases are a match to TRBD2. CDR3 length: 14 residues. CDR1 is LGHDT and CDR2 is YNNKEL in the germline V gene (reference sequence). The V segment lost 3 bases and the J segment 7 bases; nucleotides outside the gene matches: 4. The CDR3 region is CASSQTSGSFEQYF. CDR3 coding DNA: TGTGCCAGCAGCCAGACTAGCGGGAGTTTTGAGCAGTACTTC.

This clone was detected once. CDR3 nucleotide sequence: TGTGCCAGCAGTTACTCGTATGACTATGGCTACACCTTC. It is translated as CASSYSYDYGYTF. The gene calls are TRBV6-5 and TRBJ1-2; no reliable D call. CDR1 and CDR2 (germline): MNHEY, SVGAGI. This CDR3 is 13 amino acids long. Trimming took off 0 bases at V and 3 bases at J, with 5 bases between the two ends.

As to this clone: Germline is not matched at one junction end, which may reflect a read error. The rearrangement links TRBV7-7 to TRBJ2-3; 8 positions agree with TRBD1. The CDR3 is 15 residues long. The germline V gene has CDR1 SSHAT and CDR2 FNYEAQ (reference sequence). CDR3 amino acids: CASSLTGASTDTQYF. In DNA form, the CDR3 reads TGTGCTAGCAGCTTGACAGGGGCCAGCACAGATACGCAGTATTTT.

The chain is built from TRBV4-3 and TRBJ1-6; D is unresolved. Germline CDR1 reads LGHNA; CDR2 reads YSLEER. V dropped 0 bases and J dropped 13 bases, with 13 bases sitting between them. The CDR3 consists of 14 residues. CDR3 sequence reads: CASSQDRVAPPLHF. As DNA, the CDR3 is TGCGCCAGCAGCCAAGATCGGGTAGCTCCCCCCCTCCACTTT.

The chain joins TRBV6-6 to TRBJ2-7; D might be TRBD1 (6 bases). Looked up from germline, CDR1 is MNHNY and CDR2 is SVGAGI (reference sequence). The CDR3 covers 14 residues. Between the trimmed V and J ends, which lost 6 bases and 0 bases, there was a span of 12 bases. CDR3 sequence (DNA): TGTGCCAGCAGGAGAACAGGGAGCTCCTACGAGCAGTACTTC. Its translation: CASRRTGSSYEQYF.

The genes are TRBV14 and TRBJ2-1, with TRBD1 identical over 11 bases. V lost 1 base to trimming and J lost 7 bases; unmatched junction nucleotides: 9. From germline, CDR1 is SGHDN and CDR2 FVKESK. This CDR3 contains 17 residues. The CDR3 reads CASSQGTGGAPRNEQFF. The CDR3 coding sequence is TGTGCCAGCAGCCAAGGGACAGGGGGCGCCCCTAGGAATGAGCAGTTCTTC.

This chain links TRBV2 with TRBJ2-7; D may be TRBD2 (6 bases). V lost 6 bases and J 6 bases, leaving 12 bases between the germline ends. Germline V gene data show CDR1 as SNHLY and CDR2 as FYNNEI. The CDR3 has 12 residues. CDR3 DNA: TGTGCCAGCAGCGGAGGGTATGGCGAGCAGTACTTC. Protein sequence: CASSGGYGEQYF.

The gene calls are TRBV18 and TRBJ1-5, with TRBD1 matching over 9 bases. The J segment lost 6 bases and the V segment lost 3 bases, leaving 9 bases of the junction unmatched. The CDR3 is made up of 16 amino acids. Per germline, CDR1 KGHSH and CDR2 LQKENI. The CDR3 DNA reads TGTGCCAGCTCACCGCGTACAGGGGGCGCCGGTCAGCCCCAGCATTTT. Its translation: CASSPRTGGAGQPQHF. Together with reference TRBV18 and TRBJ1-5, the CDR3 gives the full variable domain: NAGVMQNPRHLVRRRGQEARLRCSPMKGHSHVYWYRQLPEEGLKFMVYLQKENIIDESGMPKERFSAEFPKEGPSILRIQQVVRGDSAAYFCASSPRTGGAGQPQHFGDGTRLSIL.

The chain couples TRBV2 to TRBJ2-7, with D possibly being TRBD2 (5 bases). This CDR3 has 16 residues. V was clipped by 3 bases and J by 2 bases, with 17 bases between them. CDR1 is SNHLY and CDR2 is FYNNEI in the germline V gene. CDR3 sequence: CASSDLSGSATYEQYF. The CDR3 region has the DNA TGTGCCAGCAGTGATTTGTCGGGGTCGGCTACCTACGAGCAGTACTTC.

The gene calls are TRBV18 and TRBJ2-7; 7 positions agree with TRBD1. This CDR3 has 15 residues. With V trimmed by 5 bases and J by 2 bases, 9 bases remained unmatched. Germline V CDR1 and CDR2: KGHSH, LQKENI. The DNA of the CDR3 is TGTGCCAGCTCAAAGGAACTTACAGGGGCCTACGAGCAGTACTTC. This encodes CASSKELTGAYEQYF.

This clone came up a few times. The chain employs TRBV5-4 and TRBJ2-3, with no clear D. Germline values: CDR1 SGHNT, CDR2 YYREEE (reference sequence). V gave up 4 bases and J gave up 0 bases, with 12 bases separating them. The length of the CDR3 is 15 residues. CDR3 region: CASSRIQLSTDTQYF. CDR3 DNA: TGTGCCAGCAGCCGTATTCAACTTAGCACAGATACGCAGTATTTT.